One T cell receptor (beta chain) is described in this entry. The antigen is unknown. The V gene's germline CDR1 is MNHEY and CDR2 SVGEGT. The germline V and J ends were trimmed by 4 bases and 4 bases, with 16 bases remaining between them. CDR3 length: 15 amino acids. From the 5' RACE reads, TCRdb called clonotypes with MiXCR, one entry per CDR3 protein. The sample includes 700,000 or so distinct CDR3 sequences, 8.6% of them seen just once. The data belong to a study of identical twins. Overall study findings and caveats: Models underestimated out-of-frame TCR alpha sharing in monozygotic twins. It was possible that invariant MAIT and iNKT cells partly confounded the zero-insertion analyses.

The sample was also reused in another study, on yellow fever vaccine responses in identical twins.

The gene calls are TRBV6-2 or TRBV6-3 and TRBJ1-2, with D possibly TRBD1 on 5 matching bases. The sample was PBMCs. The clonotype was recovered from a young woman in good health. The CDR3, as DNA: TGTGCCAGCAGTTCGCAGGGAGAGACTGGCTATGGCTACACCTTC. It translates to CASSSQGETGYGYTF.